What follows are 13 T cell receptor beta chains derived from one specimen sequenced in a study of T cell responses to AZD1222 COVID-19 vaccine. Sequenced by immunoSEQ multiplex PCR; TCRdb stores in-frame clones only, minus some. This table holds about 150,000 clones, approximately 92% found once. The sample in question was peripheral blood, obtained on day 0 of AZD1222 vaccination. The receptor set was obtained from an adult in good health.

The chain has TRBV6-5 and TRBJ1-3; possibly TRBD1 for D (5 bases). The germline V gene has CDR1 MNHEY and CDR2 SVGAGI. The ends were cut back, 2 bases at V and 0 bases at J, with 8 bases in the middle. This CDR3 is 15 amino acids long. The CDR3 here is CASSYGGGSGNTIYF. The CDR3 nucleotides are TGTGCCAGCAGTTACGGCGGGGGCTCTGGAAACACCATATATTTT.

CDR3 in amino acids: CASSAARASGNTIYF. CDR3 nucleotides: TGTGCCAGCAGTGCTGCCAGGGCCTCTGGAAACACCATATATTTT. The chain recombines TRBV2 with TRBJ1-3; TRBD1 is a possible D gene (5 bases). CDR1 and CDR2 (germline): SNHLY, FYNNEI. The CDR3 consists of 15 residues. Deletions cut 4 bases from V and 0 bases from J, with 10 bases between. The entire variable domain, with the rest obtained from reference TRBV2 and TRBJ1-3, is as follows: EPEVTQTPSHQVTQMGQEVILRCVPISNHLYFYWYRQILGQKVEFLVSFYNNEISEKSEIFDDQFSVERPDGSNFTLKIRSTKLEDSAMYFCASSAARASGNTIYFGEGSWLTVV.

The genes are TRBV6-5 and TRBJ2-3; D unresolved. The CDR3 is 13 residues long. CDR1 and CDR2 from the germline V gene are MNHEY and SVGAGI. V was cut by 6 bases and J by 6 bases, with 13 bases left in between. The CDR3 DNA sequence: TGTGCCAGCAGGGTAAACCCAGCGGATACGCAGTATTTT. It is translated as CASRVNPADTQYF.

The chain carries TRBV28 and TRBJ2-7; 7 bases map to TRBD2. In germline, CDR1 is MDHEN, CDR2 SYDVKM. The CDR3 runs 14 residues. Germline trimming cut 2 bases from V and 1 base from J; bases unmatched to any gene: 2. In nucleotides, the CDR3 is TGTGCCAGCAGTTTAGGGGGGGGATCCTACGAGCAGTACTTC. Translating it yields CASSLGGGSYEQYF.

The chain uses TRBV7-2 and TRBJ1-2; 11 nucleotides align to TRBD1. V shed 5 bases, J shed 4 bases, and the junction held 6 bases outside the gene matches. Looked up from germline, CDR1 is SGHTA and CDR2 is FQGNSA. The CDR3 is 15 residues long. This chain's CDR3 is CASSTGTGGSYGYTF. CDR3 nucleotide sequence: TGTGCCAGCAGCACCGGGACAGGGGGGTCCTATGGCTACACCTTC.

Worth noting for this clone: The same CDR3 is also encoded by other DNA sequences in this sample. The CDR3 reads CASSYGGGNTEAFF. CDR3 sequence (DNA): TGTGCCAGCAGTTACGGAGGGGGGAACACTGAAGCTTTCTTT. The gene calls are TRBV6-5 and TRBJ1-1; possible D gene TRBD1, 6 bases. This CDR3 region has 14 residues. Germline V lookup: CDR1 MNHEY, CDR2 SVGAGI. V gave up 2 bases and J gave up 1 base, with 8 bases separating them.

The chain joins TRBV15 to TRBJ1-6, with a possible D match to TRBD1 (5 bases). Looked up from germline, CDR1 is LNHNV and CDR2 is YYDKDF (reference sequence). Trimming shortened V by 0 bases and J by 5 bases, and 8 bases separated the two germline ends. This CDR3 comprises 15 residues. The CDR3 DNA sequence: TGTGCCACCAGCAGAGATGCGGGGGATAATTCACCCCTCCACTTT. Protein: CATSRDAGDNSPLHF. The full variable domain, in which reference TRBV15 and TRBJ1-6 provide the parts outside the CDR3, is DAMVIQNPRYQVTQFGKPVTLSCSQTLNHNVMYWYQQKSSQAPKLLFHYYDKDFNNEADTPDNFQSRRPNTSFCFLDIRSPGLGDTAMYLCATSRDAGDNSPLHFGNGTRLTVT.

The chain has TRBV10-3 and TRBJ1-4; no firm D call. V was pared by 10 bases and J by 0 bases, with 9 bases between. The V gene's germline CDR1 is ENHRY and CDR2 SYGVKD. The CDR3 is 13 amino acids. The CDR3 here is CATLGSTNEKLFF. CDR3 in DNA: TGTGCCACCCTAGGCTCAACTAATGAAAAACTGTTTTTT.

The chain is built from TRBV7-9 and TRBJ2-1, with 10 bases aligning to TRBD2. The CDR3 runs to 16 residues. V lost 5 bases and J lost 8; bases outside the gene matches: 12. CDR1 and CDR2 from the germline V gene are SEHNR and FQNEAQ (reference sequence). CDR3: CASSRGRAGGLHEQFF. The CDR3, as DNA: TGTGCCAGCAGCCGCGGCAGAGCGGGGGGGCTCCATGAGCAGTTCTTC.

The chain combines TRBV18 with TRBJ2-2; possibly TRBD2 for D (5 bases). Trimming stripped 2 bases from V and 3 bases from J, with 7 bases between. The germline gives CDR1 KGHSH, CDR2 LQKENI. The CDR3 has 14 amino acids. CDR3 sequence: CASSPGGDTGELFF. For the CDR3, the DNA is TGTGCCAGCTCACCAGGAGGAGACACCGGGGAGCTGTTTTTT.

The chain is built from TRBV4-1 and TRBJ2-1; weak D call: TRBD2 (6 bases). Germline CDR1 is MGHRA and CDR2 is YSYEKL. The germline V and J ends were trimmed by 1 base and 0 bases, with 7 bases remaining between them. This CDR3 has 15 residues. The CDR3 region has the DNA TGCGCCAGCAGCCAAGTGGAGGGCTCCTACAATGAGCAGTTCTTC. This sequence encodes CASSQVEGSYNEQFF.

The chain recombines TRBV3-1 (or the pseudogene TRBV3-2) with TRBJ1-2; D is unclear. V was trimmed by 1 base and J by 6 bases, leaving 3 bases between them. The CDR3 has 11 amino acids. CDR1 is LGHDT, CDR2 YNNKEL, per germline (reference sequence). CDR3 coding DNA: TGTGCCAGCAGCCAAGGTCATGGCTACACCTTC. This codes for CASSQGHGYTF.

This chain links TRBV28 with TRBJ1-2; D may be TRBD1 (6 bases). V lost 10 bases to trimming and J lost 2 bases, with 8 bases between them. The CDR3 is 11 residues long. Germline-derived CDR1 and CDR2 are MDHEN and SYDVKM. CDR3 DNA: TGTGCCACACAGGGAAACTATGGCTACACCTTC. Translating it yields CATQGNYGYTF.